This is a list of T cell receptor beta chains from one sample in a study of T cell repertoires in cytomegalovirus infection. No antigen has been assigned to these receptors. TCRdb re-called the reads through MiXCR, storing one row per CDR3 protein. The profile shows about 920,000 distinct CDR3 sequences, approximately 32% of them singletons. The sample here was cultured CD8+ T cells from PBMCs, taken from culture after CMV antigen stimulation. The receptors originated from a human donor in good health (CMV status not recorded). Some clones in this sample may be carry-over from other donors' samples. Both conserved end residues are part of each CDR3. The D gene is left open where the match is weak. Rows may omit the clone size; those that give it use once, few, many or a size class.

j_call: TRBJ2-1
clone_size: NA
d_call: NA
v_call: TRBV24-1
cdr3_aa: CAASADSPNEQFF
cdr3_nt: TGTGCCGCCAGTGCCGACAGCCCCAATGAGCAGTTCTTC

j_call: TRBJ1-2
clone_size: NA
d_call: TRBD1
v_call: TRBV12-3/TRBV12-4
cdr3_aa: CASRPGQSGYTF
cdr3_nt: TGTGCCAGCAGACCGGGACAGTCTGGCTACACCTTC

j_call: TRBJ1-2
clone_size: NA
d_call: NA
v_call: TRBV5-6
cdr3_aa: CASSLAGEDYGYTF
cdr3_nt: TGTGCCAGCAGCTTGGCAGGGGAAGACTATGGCTACACCTTC

j_call: TRBJ2-2
clone_size: NA
d_call: NA
v_call: TRBV6-2/TRBV6-3
cdr3_aa: CASSYHLRTPVDTGELFF
cdr3_nt: TGTGCCAGCAGTTACCATTTGAGGACCCCGGTGGACACCGGGGAGCTGTTTTTT

j_call: TRBJ1-1
clone_size: many
d_call: NA
v_call: TRBV7-2
cdr3_aa: CASSDGQFAGTEAFF
cdr3_nt: TGTGCCAGCAGCGACGGACAGTTTGCTGGCACTGAAGCTTTCTTT

j_call: TRBJ2-7
clone_size: few
d_call: TRBD2
v_call: TRBV2
cdr3_aa: CASSEMASGFPYEQYF
cdr3_nt: TGTGCCAGCAGTGAAATGGCTAGCGGGTTCCCCTACGAGCAGTACTTC

j_call: TRBJ1-5
clone_size: once
d_call: TRBD1
v_call: TRBV7-6
cdr3_aa: CANSAGGGNQPQHF
cdr3_nt: TGTGCCAACAGCGCAGGGGGAGGCAATCAGCCCCAGCATTTT

j_call: TRBJ2-4
clone_size: NA
d_call: NA
v_call: TRBV4-3
cdr3_aa: CASSQDPRTKNIQYF
cdr3_nt: TGCGCCAGCAGCCAAGATCCCCGGACCAAAAACATTCAGTACTTC

j_call: TRBJ1-5
clone_size: few
d_call: NA
v_call: TRBV7-9
cdr3_aa: CASSSPRGQPQHF
cdr3_nt: TGTGCCAGCAGTTCACCCCGGGGACAGCCCCAGCATTTT

j_call: TRBJ2-6
clone_size: NA
d_call: TRBD1
v_call: TRBV12-3/TRBV12-4
cdr3_aa: CASRQNRGHPPGANVLTF
cdr3_nt: TGTGCCAGCAGACAAAACAGGGGCCACCCCCCTGGGGCCAACGTCCTGACTTTC

j_call: TRBJ1-5
clone_size: few
d_call: NA
v_call: TRBV5-4
cdr3_aa: CASSGGVNQPQHF
cdr3_nt: TGTGCCAGCAGCGGCGGGGTCAATCAGCCCCAGCATTTT

j_call: TRBJ2-3
clone_size: NA
d_call: NA
v_call: TRBV5-5
cdr3_aa: CASRRVADTDTQYF
cdr3_nt: TGTGCCAGCAGGAGGGTTGCGGACACAGATACGCAGTATTTT

j_call: TRBJ2-7
clone_size: NA
d_call: TRBD1
v_call: TRBV2
cdr3_aa: CASSEETGGAYEQYF
cdr3_nt: TGTGCCAGCAGTGAAGAGACAGGGGGGGCGTACGAGCAGTACTTC

j_call: TRBJ2-3
clone_size: many
d_call: TRBD2
v_call: TRBV7-2
cdr3_aa: CATKGSGGAGDTQYF
cdr3_nt: TGTGCCACCAAGGGCAGCGGGGGGGCCGGAGATACGCAGTATTTT

j_call: TRBJ1-6
clone_size: NA
d_call: TRBD1
v_call: TRBV27
cdr3_aa: CASRSGTGTSSPLHF
cdr3_nt: TGTGCCAGCAGATCCGGGACAGGGACGAGTTCACCCCTCCACTTT

j_call: TRBJ1-1
clone_size: NA
d_call: TRBD1
v_call: TRBV7-3
cdr3_aa: CASSPRAGGNHGAEAFF
cdr3_nt: TGTGCCAGCAGCCCGAGGGCAGGGGGAAATCATGGGGCTGAAGCTTTCTTT

j_call: TRBJ1-2
clone_size: NA
d_call: NA
v_call: TRBV7-9
cdr3_aa: CASSSRQEGTVHGYTF
cdr3_nt: TGTGCCAGCAGCAGCCGCCAGGAGGGTACGGTGCATGGCTACACCTTC

j_call: TRBJ2-7
clone_size: few
d_call: TRBD1
v_call: TRBV6-1
cdr3_aa: CASIGTASYEQYF
cdr3_nt: TGTGCCAGCATAGGGACAGCTTCGTACGAGCAGTACTTC

j_call: TRBJ2-3
clone_size: NA
d_call: NA
v_call: TRBV2
cdr3_aa: CASNPSPSTDTQYF
cdr3_nt: TGTGCCAGCAATCCTAGTCCCAGCACAGATACGCAGTATTTT

j_call: TRBJ1-2
clone_size: few
d_call: NA
v_call: TRBV6-1
cdr3_aa: CASSGRDGPNYGYTF
cdr3_nt: TGTGCCAGCAGTGGTCGGGACGGACCTAACTATGGCTACACCTTC

j_call: TRBJ2-1
clone_size: NA
d_call: TRBD1
v_call: TRBV29-1
cdr3_aa: CSVVPDRASYNEQFF
cdr3_nt: TGCAGCGTTGTTCCGGACAGGGCCTCCTACAATGAGCAGTTCTTC

j_call: TRBJ2-1
clone_size: NA
d_call: NA
v_call: TRBV6-1
cdr3_aa: CASSYAEWNEQFF
cdr3_nt: TGTGCCAGCAGTTACGCCGAGTGGAATGAGCAGTTCTTC

j_call: TRBJ2-3
clone_size: once
d_call: NA
v_call: TRBV6-5
cdr3_aa: CASTRLGGSTDTQYF
cdr3_nt: TGTGCCAGCACCCGCCTTGGGGGTAGCACAGATACGCAGTATTTT

j_call: TRBJ2-3
clone_size: few
d_call: NA
v_call: TRBV15
cdr3_aa: CATSRGEVLGGTDTQYF
cdr3_nt: TGTGCCACCAGCAGAGGGGAGGTCCTGGGAGGCACAGATACGCAGTATTTT

j_call: TRBJ2-5
clone_size: many
d_call: NA
v_call: TRBV7-6
cdr3_aa: CASSLVAPWRETQYF
cdr3_nt: TGTGCCAGCAGCTTAGTGGCACCGTGGAGGGAGACCCAGTACTTC

j_call: TRBJ2-3
clone_size: NA
d_call: TRBD2
v_call: TRBV7-3
cdr3_aa: CASSHPGTSGDTQYF
cdr3_nt: TGTGCCAGCAGCCACCCGGGGACTAGCGGAGATACGCAGTATTTT

j_call: TRBJ2-1
clone_size: few
d_call: TRBD2
v_call: TRBV11-2
cdr3_aa: CASSQASSGGPYNEQFF
cdr3_nt: TGCGCCAGCAGCCAGGCCTCTAGCGGGGGGCCCTACAATGAGCAGTTCTTC

j_call: TRBJ2-5
clone_size: NA
d_call: NA
v_call: TRBV7-6
cdr3_aa: CASSYTAGETQYF
cdr3_nt: TGTGCCAGCAGCTATACTGCGGGTGAGACCCAGTACTTC

j_call: TRBJ1-5
clone_size: once
d_call: TRBD1
v_call: TRBV18
cdr3_aa: CASSPFRGESNQPQHF
cdr3_nt: TGTGCCAGCTCACCCTTCAGGGGGGAGAGCAATCAGCCCCAGCATTTT

j_call: TRBJ2-1
clone_size: few
d_call: TRBD2
v_call: TRBV12-3/TRBV12-4
cdr3_aa: CASSPLSSGGAAEQFF
cdr3_nt: TGTGCCAGCAGTCCCCTCTCTAGCGGGGGGGCCGCTGAGCAGTTCTTC

j_call: TRBJ2-7
clone_size: NA
d_call: TRBD2
v_call: TRBV4-1
cdr3_aa: CASSQVDGTSGGVSYEQYF
cdr3_nt: TGCGCCAGCAGCCAAGTCGATGGGACTAGCGGGGGGGTGTCCTACGAGCAGTACTTC

j_call: TRBJ1-1
clone_size: few
d_call: TRBD1
v_call: TRBV7-2
cdr3_aa: CASSLAGGGGTEAFF
cdr3_nt: TGTGCCAGCAGCTTAGCGGGAGGGGGCGGGACTGAAGCTTTCTTT

j_call: TRBJ2-3
clone_size: NA
d_call: NA
v_call: TRBV4-1
cdr3_aa: CASSQIAEVVDTQYF
cdr3_nt: TGCGCCAGCAGCCAAATAGCGGAGGTAGTGGATACGCAGTATTTT

j_call: TRBJ2-1
clone_size: few
d_call: NA
v_call: TRBV7-6
cdr3_aa: CASSLVSGADIYNEQFF
cdr3_nt: TGTGCCAGCAGCTTAGTTTCGGGGGCAGATATCTACAATGAGCAGTTCTTC

j_call: TRBJ1-3
clone_size: NA
d_call: NA
v_call: TRBV27
cdr3_aa: CATKWGNTIYF
cdr3_nt: TGTGCCACCAAATGGGGAAACACCATATATTTT

j_call: TRBJ2-5
clone_size: many
d_call: TRBD2
v_call: TRBV5-1
cdr3_aa: CASSLARGGSGAQYF
cdr3_nt: TGCGCCAGCAGCTTGGCTCGGGGGGGCTCCGGGGCCCAGTACTTC

j_call: TRBJ2-7
clone_size: once
d_call: NA
v_call: TRBV11-3
cdr3_aa: CASSLGSQLEQYF
cdr3_nt: TGTGCCAGCAGCTTAGGGAGCCAGCTCGAGCAGTACTTC

j_call: TRBJ1-1
clone_size: NA
d_call: TRBD1
v_call: TRBV7-9
cdr3_aa: CASRGTGYDTEAFF
cdr3_nt: TGTGCCAGCAGGGGGACAGGGTACGACACTGAAGCTTTCTTT

j_call: TRBJ2-1
clone_size: NA
d_call: NA
v_call: TRBV14
cdr3_aa: CASSQDGAGSNEQFF
cdr3_nt: TGTGCCAGCAGCCAAGACGGGGCAGGAAGCAATGAGCAGTTCTTC

j_call: TRBJ2-3
clone_size: NA
d_call: TRBD2
v_call: TRBV5-1
cdr3_aa: CASSPLTERGSTDTQYF
cdr3_nt: TGCGCCAGCAGCCCTCTGACGGAGCGGGGGTCCACAGATACGCAGTATTTT

j_call: TRBJ2-5
clone_size: NA
d_call: NA
v_call: TRBV6-5
cdr3_aa: CASGSGVVETQYF
cdr3_nt: TGTGCCAGCGGGTCTGGGGTCGTAGAGACCCAGTACTTC

j_call: TRBJ2-5
clone_size: NA
d_call: TRBD2
v_call: TRBV9
cdr3_aa: CASSVALAGGPERMETQYF
cdr3_nt: TGTGCCAGCAGCGTAGCCTTAGCGGGGGGGCCAGAGAGGATGGAGACCCAGTACTTC

j_call: TRBJ2-7
clone_size: NA
d_call: TRBD1
v_call: TRBV6-5
cdr3_aa: CASSRDRGNEQYF
cdr3_nt: TGTGCCAGCTCCCGGGACAGGGGGAACGAGCAGTACTTC

j_call: TRBJ1-2
clone_size: few
d_call: NA
v_call: TRBV2
cdr3_aa: CASPEGGRGYGYTF
cdr3_nt: TGTGCCAGCCCCGAGGGGGGACGAGGCTATGGCTACACCTTC

j_call: TRBJ2-1
clone_size: few
d_call: TRBD2
v_call: TRBV29-1
cdr3_aa: CSVDSGGNNEQFF
cdr3_nt: TGCAGCGTTGATAGCGGGGGAAACAATGAGCAGTTCTTC

j_call: TRBJ2-1
clone_size: NA
d_call: NA
v_call: TRBV6-1
cdr3_aa: CASSEARQEQFF
cdr3_nt: TGTGCCAGCAGTGAAGCGAGACAAGAGCAGTTCTTC

j_call: TRBJ2-4
clone_size: few
d_call: NA
v_call: TRBV6-2/TRBV6-3
cdr3_aa: CASSYQGQLAKNIQYF
cdr3_nt: TGTGCCAGCAGTTACCAGGGTCAGTTAGCCAAAAACATTCAGTACTTC

j_call: TRBJ1-3
clone_size: few
d_call: NA
v_call: TRBV5-8
cdr3_aa: CASSLIATATSGNTIYF
cdr3_nt: TGTGCCAGCAGCTTAATAGCGACGGCAACTTCTGGAAACACCATATATTTT

j_call: TRBJ2-2
clone_size: once
d_call: NA
v_call: TRBV4-3
cdr3_aa: CASSQVLTVTGELFF
cdr3_nt: TGCGCCAGCAGCCAAGTTTTGACGGTCACCGGGGAGCTGTTTTTT

j_call: TRBJ2-3
clone_size: NA
d_call: NA
v_call: TRBV7-9
cdr3_aa: CASSTGTESTDTQYF
cdr3_nt: TGTGCCAGCAGCACAGGGACGGAAAGCACAGATACGCAGTATTTT

j_call: TRBJ2-1
clone_size: NA
d_call: TRBD1
v_call: TRBV20-1
cdr3_aa: CSATSRDRPYNEQFF
cdr3_nt: TGCAGTGCTACTTCGCGGGACAGGCCGTACAATGAGCAGTTCTTC

j_call: TRBJ2-1
clone_size: few
d_call: NA
v_call: TRBV19
cdr3_aa: CASSILGRGVAQFF
cdr3_nt: TGTGCCAGTAGTATTCTCGGTAGGGGGGTGGCCCAGTTCTTC

j_call: TRBJ2-6
clone_size: NA
d_call: TRBD1
v_call: TRBV12-3/TRBV12-4
cdr3_aa: CASSLDPSQGASGANVLTF
cdr3_nt: TGTGCCAGCAGTCTAGACCCTTCCCAGGGGGCCTCTGGGGCCAACGTCCTGACTTTC